One sample yielded the 5 T cell receptor beta chains listed below, sequenced in a study of early T cells in non-severe SARS-CoV-2 infection. TCRdb ran MiXCR on the 5' RACE reads and lists one entry per CDR3 protein. The data contain about 83,000 distinct CDR3 sequences, 9% to 15% of them singletons. Sequenced material: whole blood. The receptors originated from an adult who was a healthcare worker with PCR-confirmed SARS-CoV-2 infection or an uninfected control (not recorded which).

This clonotype appeared a few times. The chain employs TRBV20-1 and TRBJ2-3, with D unclear. V was cut by 3 bases and J by 7 bases, with 8 bases left in between. The CDR3 totals 11 residues. CDR1 and CDR2 (germline): DFQATT, SNEGSKA (reference sequence). This CDR3 reads CSASKGNTQYF. The CDR3 DNA is TGCAGTGCTAGCAAAGGAAATACGCAGTATTTT.

At least ten counts were recorded for this clonotype. The chain combines TRBV20-1 with TRBJ2-5; a weak D match, TRBD1 (6 bases). CDR3 size: 14 residues. The germline gives CDR1 DFQATT, CDR2 SNEGSKA (reference sequence). V was shortened by 6 bases and J by 7 bases, with 21 bases between the two germline ends. The CDR3 here is CSASTGRSVGTQYF. The CDR3 DNA follows: TGCAGTGCCTCCACAGGGCGGTCAGTGGGGACCCAGTACTTC.

V usage is TRBV15 and J usage is TRBJ2-2; D uncertain. Germline CDR1 LNHNV, CDR2 YYDKDF (reference sequence). This CDR3 has 14 residues. V dropped 4 bases and J dropped 1 base, with 7 bases sitting between them. CDR3 bases: TGTGCCACCAGCAACGACTTGAACACCGGGGAGCTGTTTTTT. It yields the protein CATSNDLNTGELFF.

The chain recombines TRBV2 with TRBJ1-1; the D is unclear. V was cut by 5 bases and J by 8 bases, with 6 bases left in between. CDR1 SNHLY and CDR2 FYNNEI come from the germline V gene. The CDR3 contains 10 residues. The CDR3 DNA reads as TGTGCCAGCAGTAGGGCAGAAGCTTTCTTT. This gives the protein CASSRAEAFF. Complete variable domain (other parts from reference TRBV2 and TRBJ1-1): EPEVTQTPSHQVTQMGQEVILRCVPISNHLYFYWYRQILGQKVEFLVSFYNNEISEKSEIFDDQFSVERPDGSNFTLKIRSTKLEDSAMYFCASSRAEAFFGQGTRLTVV.

This rearrangement joins TRBV29-1 to TRBJ2-7; D possibly corresponds to TRBD1 (5 bases). Germline V gene lookup returns CDR1 SQVTM and CDR2 ANQGSEA. Deletions cut 0 bases from V and 2 bases from J, with 20 bases between. CDR3 length: 17 amino acids. The CDR3 DNA is TGCAGCGTTGAAGAAGCCGACAGCAAGGCCGATCCCTACGAGCAGTACTTC. Its protein is CSVEEADSKADPYEQYF.